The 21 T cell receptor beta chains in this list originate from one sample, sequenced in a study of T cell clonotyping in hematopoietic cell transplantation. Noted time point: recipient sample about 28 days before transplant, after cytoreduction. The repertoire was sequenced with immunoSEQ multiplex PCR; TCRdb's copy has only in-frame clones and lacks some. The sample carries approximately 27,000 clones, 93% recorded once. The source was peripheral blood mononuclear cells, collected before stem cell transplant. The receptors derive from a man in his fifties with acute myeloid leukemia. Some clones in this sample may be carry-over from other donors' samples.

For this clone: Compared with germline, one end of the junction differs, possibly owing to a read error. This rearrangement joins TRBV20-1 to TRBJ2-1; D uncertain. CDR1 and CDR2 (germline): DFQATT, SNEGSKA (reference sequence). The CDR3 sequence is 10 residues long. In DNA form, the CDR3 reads TGCAGTGCTAGACAGTATATGTTGATCTTC. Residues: CSARQYMLIF.

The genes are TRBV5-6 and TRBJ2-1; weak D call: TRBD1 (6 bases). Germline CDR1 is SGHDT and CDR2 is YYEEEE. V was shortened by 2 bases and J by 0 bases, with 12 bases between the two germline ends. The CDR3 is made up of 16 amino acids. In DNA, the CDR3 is TGTGCCAGCAGCTTCCAAACAGGGAGCTCCTACAATGAGCAGTTCTTC. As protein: CASSFQTGSSYNEQFF.

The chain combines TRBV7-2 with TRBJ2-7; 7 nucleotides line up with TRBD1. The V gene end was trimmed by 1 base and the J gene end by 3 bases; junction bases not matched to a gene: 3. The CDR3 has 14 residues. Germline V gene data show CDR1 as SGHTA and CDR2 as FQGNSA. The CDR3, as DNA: TGTGCCAGCAGCTTAGAGGGGACAGTCTACGAGCAGTACTTC. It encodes CASSLEGTVYEQYF.

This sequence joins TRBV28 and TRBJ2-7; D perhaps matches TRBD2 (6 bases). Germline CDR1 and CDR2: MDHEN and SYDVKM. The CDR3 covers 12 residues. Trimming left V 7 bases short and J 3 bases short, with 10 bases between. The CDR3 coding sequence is TGTGCCAGCACCCCCGGGGGCTACGAGCAGTACTTC. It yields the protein CASTPGGYEQYF.

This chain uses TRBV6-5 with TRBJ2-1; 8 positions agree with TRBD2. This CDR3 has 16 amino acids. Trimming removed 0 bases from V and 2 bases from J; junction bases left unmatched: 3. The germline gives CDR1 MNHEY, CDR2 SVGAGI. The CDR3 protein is CASSYSGGRTYNEQFF. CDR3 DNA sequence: TGTGCCAGCAGTTACTCGGGCGGGAGGACCTACAATGAGCAGTTCTTC.

The DNA of the CDR3 is TGTGCCAGCAGTCAGACAACGGAGGGAAAACTGTTTTTT. Its protein is CASSQTTEGKLFF. The chain carries TRBV14 and TRBJ1-4; no reliable D call. The CDR3 spans 13 residues. The V gene's germline CDR1 is SGHDN and CDR2 FVKESK. Trimming took 6 bases from V and 10 from J, leaving 15 bases between them.

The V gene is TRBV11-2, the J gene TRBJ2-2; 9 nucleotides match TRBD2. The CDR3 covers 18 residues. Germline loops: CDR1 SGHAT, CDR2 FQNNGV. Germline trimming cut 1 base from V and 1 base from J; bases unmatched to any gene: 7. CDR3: CASSLVSSGSVNTGELFF. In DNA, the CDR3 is TGTGCCAGCAGCTTAGTGAGTAGCGGGAGTGTGAACACCGGGGAGCTGTTTTTT.

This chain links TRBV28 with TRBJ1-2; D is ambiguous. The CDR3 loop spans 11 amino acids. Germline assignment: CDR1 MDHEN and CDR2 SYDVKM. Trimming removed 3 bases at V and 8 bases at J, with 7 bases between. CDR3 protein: CASSFRRGYTF. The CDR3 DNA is TGTGCCAGCAGTTTTAGGAGGGGCTACACCTTC.

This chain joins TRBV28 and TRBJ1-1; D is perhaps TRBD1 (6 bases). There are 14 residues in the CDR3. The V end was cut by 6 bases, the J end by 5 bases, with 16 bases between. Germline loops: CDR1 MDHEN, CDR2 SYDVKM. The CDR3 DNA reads TGTGCCAGCAGGGGCAGGGGATGGTCGACTGAAGCTTTCTTT. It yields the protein CASRGRGWSTEAFF.

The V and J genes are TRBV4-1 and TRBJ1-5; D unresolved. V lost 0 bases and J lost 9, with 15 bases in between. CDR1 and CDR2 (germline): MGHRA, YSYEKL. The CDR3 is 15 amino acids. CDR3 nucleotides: TGCGCCAGCAGCCAAGATGGATCTTGGCTTCGGCCCCAGCATTTT. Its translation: CASSQDGSWLRPQHF.

The CDR3 nucleotides read TGTGCCAGCAGAAGGGACACTACTAGCACAGATACGCAGTATTTT. This translates into CASRRDTTSTDTQYF. The chain couples TRBV5-5 to TRBJ2-3, with a possible D match to TRBD1 (6 bases). CDR1 is SGHKS, CDR2 YYEKEE, per germline (reference sequence). CDR3 length equals 15 residues. V shed 5 bases and J shed 0 bases, with 13 bases lying between them.

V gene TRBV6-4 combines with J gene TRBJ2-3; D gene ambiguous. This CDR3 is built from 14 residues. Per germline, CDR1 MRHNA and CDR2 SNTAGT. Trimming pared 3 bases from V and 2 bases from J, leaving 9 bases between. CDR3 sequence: CASSESGHTDTQYF. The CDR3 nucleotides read TGTGCCAGCAGTGAGTCTGGGCACACAGATACGCAGTATTTT.

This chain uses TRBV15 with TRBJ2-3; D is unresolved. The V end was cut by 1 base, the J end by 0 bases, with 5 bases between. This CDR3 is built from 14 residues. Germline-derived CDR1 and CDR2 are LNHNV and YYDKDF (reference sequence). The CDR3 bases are TGTGCCACCAGCAGAGCCCTCAGCACAGATACGCAGTATTTT. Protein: CATSRALSTDTQYF.

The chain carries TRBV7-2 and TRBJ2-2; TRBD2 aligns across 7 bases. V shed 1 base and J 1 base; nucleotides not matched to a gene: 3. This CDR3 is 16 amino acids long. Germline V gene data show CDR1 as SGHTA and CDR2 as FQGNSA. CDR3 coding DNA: TGTGCCAGCAGCTTAGAGCTAGCGGAGAACACCGGGGAGCTGTTTTTT. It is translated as CASSLELAENTGELFF.

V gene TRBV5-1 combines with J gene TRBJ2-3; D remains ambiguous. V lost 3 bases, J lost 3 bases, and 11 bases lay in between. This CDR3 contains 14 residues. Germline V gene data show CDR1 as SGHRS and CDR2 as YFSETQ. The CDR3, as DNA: TGCGCCAGCAGCTCTGCCGGGTCGACAGATACGCAGTATTTT. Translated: CASSSAGSTDTQYF.

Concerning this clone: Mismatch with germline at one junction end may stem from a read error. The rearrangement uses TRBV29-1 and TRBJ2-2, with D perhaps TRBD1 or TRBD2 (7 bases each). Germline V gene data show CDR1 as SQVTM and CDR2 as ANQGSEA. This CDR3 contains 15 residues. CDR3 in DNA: TGCAGCGTTGGGGGGGGGACAGAACACACCGAGGAGCTGTTTTTT. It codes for CSVGGGTEHTEELFF.

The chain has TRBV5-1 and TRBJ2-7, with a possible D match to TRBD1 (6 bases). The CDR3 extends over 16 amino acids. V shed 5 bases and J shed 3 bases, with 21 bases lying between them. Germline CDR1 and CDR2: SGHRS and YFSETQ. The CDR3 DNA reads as TGCGCCAGCAGTTCTCAACCCGGGACACGGTACTACGAGCAGTACTTC. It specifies CASSSQPGTRYYEQYF.

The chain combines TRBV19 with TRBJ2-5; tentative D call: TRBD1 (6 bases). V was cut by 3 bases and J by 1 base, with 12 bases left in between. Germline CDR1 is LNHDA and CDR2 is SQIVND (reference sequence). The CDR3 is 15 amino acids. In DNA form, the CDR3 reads TGTGCCAGTAGTATGGGACATCTGATCCAAGAGACCCAGTACTTC. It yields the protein CASSMGHLIQETQYF.

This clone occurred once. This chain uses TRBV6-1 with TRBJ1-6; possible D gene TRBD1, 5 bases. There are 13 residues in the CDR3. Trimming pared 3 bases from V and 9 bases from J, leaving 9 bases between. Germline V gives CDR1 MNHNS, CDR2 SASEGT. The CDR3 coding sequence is TGTGCCAGCAGTGACAGGGATGGTTCACCCCTCCACTTT. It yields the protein CASSDRDGSPLHF.

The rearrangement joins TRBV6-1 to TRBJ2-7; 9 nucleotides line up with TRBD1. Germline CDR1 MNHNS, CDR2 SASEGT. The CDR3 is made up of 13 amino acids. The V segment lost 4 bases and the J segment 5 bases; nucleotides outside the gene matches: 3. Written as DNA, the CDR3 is TGTGCCAGCAGTGGGACAGGGGTCAACGAGCAGTACTTC. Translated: CASSGTGVNEQYF.

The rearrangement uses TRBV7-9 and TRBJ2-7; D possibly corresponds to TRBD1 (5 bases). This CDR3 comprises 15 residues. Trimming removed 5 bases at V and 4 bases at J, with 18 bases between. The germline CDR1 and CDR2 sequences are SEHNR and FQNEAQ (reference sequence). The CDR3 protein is CASSPPFREGYEQYF. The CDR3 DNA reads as TGTGCCAGCAGCCCGCCGTTCAGGGAAGGGTACGAGCAGTACTTC.